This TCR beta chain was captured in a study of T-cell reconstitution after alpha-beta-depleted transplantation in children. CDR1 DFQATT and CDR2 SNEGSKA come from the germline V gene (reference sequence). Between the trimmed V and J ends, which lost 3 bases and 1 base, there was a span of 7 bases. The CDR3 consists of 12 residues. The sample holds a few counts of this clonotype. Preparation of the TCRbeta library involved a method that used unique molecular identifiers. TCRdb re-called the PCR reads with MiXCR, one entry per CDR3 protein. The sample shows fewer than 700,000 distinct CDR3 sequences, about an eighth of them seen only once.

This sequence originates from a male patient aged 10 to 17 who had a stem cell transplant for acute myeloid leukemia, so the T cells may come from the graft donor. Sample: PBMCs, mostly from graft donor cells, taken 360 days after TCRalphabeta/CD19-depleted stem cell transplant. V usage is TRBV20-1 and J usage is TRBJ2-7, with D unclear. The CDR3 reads CSASHVSYEQYF. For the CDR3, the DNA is TGCAGTGCTAGCCACGTTTCCTACGAGCAGTACTTC.